This T cell receptor beta chain was recovered during a study of cytomegalovirus exposure and HLA in healthy donors. Study-wide results and limits: The authors listed 164 TCR beta chains as cytomegalovirus-associated. An analysis done earlier found most TCR beta V segments productive about 87% or about 30% of the time. Specificity for CMV antigens was confirmed in vitro for a few of the CMV-associated chains. In terms of immune exposure information, only CMV serostatus was available.

PCR employed 60 Vbeta and 13 Jbeta primers. Sequencing used immunoSEQ multiplex PCR; TCRdb keeps in-frame clones, though not all of them. The listing contains some 40,000 clones. Concerning this clone itself: Antigen specificity is unknown.

The sequencing sample was made of PBMCs. This TCR came from a male donor in good health and CMV-seronegative.

The CDR3 spells CASSFPSGYEQYF. As DNA, the CDR3 is TGTGCCAGCAGCTTTCCTAGCGGATACGAGCAGTACTTC. The chain uses TRBV5-6 and TRBJ2-7, with TRBD2 matching 7 bases. Per germline, CDR1 SGHDT and CDR2 YYEEEE. The CDR3 totals 13 residues. J was trimmed by 4 bases and V by 2 bases; bases with no gene match: 3.